The 19 T cell receptor beta chains listed next were all sequenced from one sample in a study of cytomegalovirus exposure and HLA in healthy donors. Researchers ran the PCR with 60 Vbeta and 13 Jbeta primers. Assay used: immunoSEQ multiplex PCR; TCRdb lists only in-frame clones, some missing. The profile shows around 160,000 clones, about 70% of them singletons. The specimen sequenced was PBMCs. The source is a woman aged 35 to 49 in good health and CMV-seropositive.

The sample holds a few counts of this clone. The chain uses TRBV25-1 and TRBJ1-5; D possibly corresponds to TRBD1 (5 bases). V dropped 5 bases and J dropped 1 base, with 12 bases sitting between them. The CDR3 covers 15 residues. In germline, CDR1 is MGHDK, CDR2 SYGVNS. CDR3: CASSSRARSNQPQHF. CDR3 in DNA: TGTGCCAGCAGTAGCAGGGCGAGGAGCAATCAGCCCCAGCATTTT.

This rearrangement joins TRBV28 to TRBJ2-3; 9 nucleotides line up with TRBD2. V lost 5 bases and J lost 0; bases outside the gene matches: 3. The CDR3 spans 15 residues. The germline V gene has CDR1 MDHEN and CDR2 SYDVKM. CDR3 protein: CASSPLAGSTDTQYF. For the CDR3, the DNA is TGTGCCAGCAGTCCCCTAGCGGGAAGCACAGATACGCAGTATTTT.

The V gene is TRBV9, the J gene TRBJ1-1, with 8 bases identical to TRBD1. This CDR3 has 15 residues. The V gene end was trimmed by 4 bases and the J gene end by 5 bases; junction bases not matched to a gene: 10. Germline loops: CDR1 SGDLS, CDR2 YYNGEE. The CDR3 coding sequence is TGTGCCAGCAGCCTTGACAGGGGCGGTAAGACTGAAGCTTTCTTT. Its translation: CASSLDRGGKTEAFF. The variable domain in full, completed from reference TRBV9 and TRBJ1-1, reads DSGVTQTPKHLITATGQRVTLRCSPRSGDLSVYWYQQSLDQGLQFLIQYYNGEERAKGNILERFSAQQFPDLHSELNLSSLELGDSALYFCASSLDRGGKTEAFFGQGTRLTVV.

The chain has TRBV19 and TRBJ1-1, with 9 bases matching TRBD1. Germline loops: CDR1 LNHDA, CDR2 SQIVND (reference sequence). Trimming cost V 5 bases and J 0 bases; bases outside gene matches: 10. The CDR3 length is 17 residues. In DNA, the CDR3 is TGTGCCAGTAGTGCCACCGGGACAGGGTTCGTGAACACTGAAGCTTTCTTT. Translated, it gives CASSATGTGFVNTEAFF.

The V and J genes are TRBV7-2 and TRBJ2-5, with D possibly matching TRBD2 (6 bases). The CDR3 length is 13 residues. The V end lost 5 bases, the J end lost 3 bases, and 10 bases lay between the germline ends. Germline assignment: CDR1 SGHTA and CDR2 FQGNSA. The CDR3 loop reads CASSRGLEETQYF. As DNA, the CDR3 is TGTGCCAGCAGCCGGGGACTCGAAGAGACCCAGTACTTC.

The J gene is TRBJ2-7, the V gene TRBV7-8; a possible D gene is TRBD2 (5 bases). Trimming shortened V by 3 bases and J by 5 bases, and 5 bases separated the two germline ends. Germline assignment: CDR1 SGHVS and CDR2 FQNEAQ. This CDR3 contains 11 residues. The CDR3 DNA reads TGTGCCAGCAGCTTTAGCGACGAGCAGTACTTC. Protein product: CASSFSDEQYF.

A few counts support this clone. CDR3 amino acids: CASSLAGGPTGELFF. DNA for the CDR3: TGTGCCAGCAGCTTAGCCGGGGGGCCGACCGGGGAGCTGTTTTTT. The chain couples TRBV7-8 to TRBJ2-2; D perhaps matches TRBD2 (7 bases). Trimming took off 0 bases at V and 5 bases at J, with 10 bases between the two ends. Per the germline V gene, CDR1 is SGHVS and CDR2 is FQNEAQ. The CDR3 is 15 residues long.

This clone was detected a few times. The chain has TRBV9 and TRBJ2-6; 7 bases align to TRBD1. Germline V CDR1 and CDR2: SGDLS, YYNGEE. The V gene end was trimmed by 3 bases and the J gene end by 2 bases; junction bases not matched to a gene: 5. The length of the CDR3 is 16 residues. Here the CDR3 reads CASSGRDSAGANVLTF. The CDR3 nucleotides are TGTGCCAGCAGCGGCCGGGACAGTGCTGGGGCCAACGTCCTGACTTTC.

CDR3 loop: CASSLAGGGAGNEQFF. In DNA, the CDR3 is TGTGCCAGCAGCTTGGCCGGCGGGGGCGCTGGGAATGAGCAGTTCTTC. The rearrangement joins TRBV5-4 to TRBJ2-1, with D perhaps TRBD2 (7 bases). This CDR3 spans 16 amino acids. Germline assignment: CDR1 SGHNT and CDR2 YYREEE (reference sequence). Trimming took off 0 bases at V and 7 bases at J, with 17 bases between the two ends.

This clone was detected a few times. The chain links TRBV10-3 to TRBJ2-7; tentatively, D is TRBD1 (5 bases). Germline CDR1 is ENHRY and CDR2 is SYGVKD. The CDR3 length is 16 residues. V was pared by 2 bases and J by 4 bases, with 18 bases between. The DNA for the CDR3 is TGTGCCATCAGTGAGAGGTCAGGGAAAGGCTGGTACGAGCAGTACTTC. As protein: CAISERSGKGWYEQYF.

The rearrangement links TRBV5-1 to TRBJ2-1; 13 bases align to TRBD2. Germline CDR1 SGHRS, CDR2 YFSETQ. CDR3 size: 16 residues. J gave up 6 bases and V 4 bases, and 7 bases lay outside the gene matches. The CDR3 DNA follows: TGCGCCAGCAGCCTGACGGGACTAGCGGGATTCAATGAGCAGTTCTTC. Protein product: CASSLTGLAGFNEQFF.

The rearrangement joins TRBV19 to TRBJ2-2; TRBD2 might be the D (5 bases). CDR3 length: 14 amino acids. Deletions cut 3 bases from V and 4 bases from J, with 9 bases between. Germline-derived CDR1 and CDR2 are LNHDA and SQIVND (reference sequence). CDR3 sequence (DNA): TGTGCCAGTAGTATTGAGGCGGGCACCGGGGAGCTGTTTTTT. Translating gives CASSIEAGTGELFF.

The genes are TRBV5-1 and TRBJ2-1; D uncertain. Trimming took off 2 bases at V and 10 bases at J, with 10 bases between the two ends. Germline V gene data show CDR1 as SGHRS and CDR2 as YFSETQ. The CDR3 runs to 12 residues. The CDR3 DNA reads as TGCGCCAGCAGCTTCCCGGGTATAGAGCAGTTCTTC. It is translated as CASSFPGIEQFF.

V and J are TRBV12-5 and TRBJ2-5; TRBD2 matches at 9 bases. Losses at the gene ends were 1 base for V and 1 base for J; bases not matched to a gene: 7. CDR3 length equals 17 residues. CDR1 LGHNT and CDR2 FRNRAP come from the germline V gene. The CDR3 region has the DNA TGTGCTAGTGGTTTGGGTCCTAGCGGGGCTGTCCAAGAGACCCAGTACTTC. Protein product: CASGLGPSGAVQETQYF.

The rearrangement joins TRBV7-9 to TRBJ2-7; no definite D call. V lost 4 bases, J lost 1 base, and 8 bases lay in between. Germline V gene data show CDR1 as SEHNR and CDR2 as FQNEAQ (reference sequence). This CDR3 spans 13 amino acids. Here the CDR3 DNA reads TGTGCCAGCAGCTCCGAGTTTTCCTACGAGCAGTACTTC. This translates into CASSSEFSYEQYF.

The chain has TRBV28 and TRBJ1-3, with D unresolved. Germline V lookup: CDR1 MDHEN, CDR2 SYDVKM. V lost 7 bases, J lost 0 bases, and 10 bases lay in between. The CDR3 has 14 amino acids. The CDR3 region is CASKDFLSGNTIYF. In DNA form, the CDR3 reads TGTGCCAGCAAGGACTTCCTCTCTGGAAACACCATATATTTT.

This chain joins TRBV19 and TRBJ1-3; D unclear. The CDR3 extends over 11 amino acids. V lost 10 bases and J 4 bases, leaving 8 bases between the germline ends. Germline values: CDR1 LNHDA, CDR2 SQIVND (reference sequence). The DNA of the CDR3 is TGTGCCACAAGCCCAGGAAACACCATATATTTT. Translating gives CATSPGNTIYF.

The sample holds a few counts of this clone. The genes are TRBV7-9 and TRBJ1-4, with D hard to call. The CDR3 covers 16 residues. The V end was cut by 2 bases, the J end by 3 bases, with 13 bases between. The germline CDR1 and CDR2 sequences are SEHNR and FQNEAQ (reference sequence). The CDR3 nucleotides are TGTGCCAGCAGCTTATCGATTGGGCAACCTAATGAAAAACTGTTTTTT. It translates to CASSLSIGQPNEKLFF.

The chain's CDR3 is CASSQYYNEQFF. The CDR3 nucleotides are TGTGCCAGCAGCCAATACTACAATGAGCAGTTCTTC. The chain recombines TRBV14 with TRBJ2-1; the D is unclear. V lost 2 bases to trimming and J lost 3 bases, with 2 bases between them. Germline V gene data show CDR1 as SGHDN and CDR2 as FVKESK. The CDR3 contains 12 residues.